The 5 T cell receptor beta chains below come from one sample, sequenced in a study of blood T cells in healthy people across ages. Combining a sample-barcoded 5' primer with a J-beta primer mix, a second PCR ran for roughly 7 to 12 cycles. TCRdb re-analysed the 5' RACE reads in MiXCR, keeping a single row per CDR3 protein. This repertoire shows about 1.6 million distinct CDR3 sequences, roughly 32% found once; its top ten account for about 10%. What was sequenced was blood. The receptors come from a woman aged 25 to 39 in good health.

This clonotype was detected ten times or more. J is TRBJ1-1 and V is TRBV4-1; 8 bases fit TRBD1. This CDR3 comprises 14 residues. The J segment lost 3 bases and the V segment lost 4 bases, leaving 4 bases of the junction unmatched. Germline assignment: CDR1 MGHRA and CDR2 YSYEKL. This CDR3 reads CASSPGGFDTEAFF. For the CDR3, the DNA is TGCGCCAGCAGCCCAGGGGGCTTCGACACTGAAGCTTTCTTT.

V usage is TRBV2 and J usage is TRBJ2-3; possibly TRBD1 or TRBD2 for D (6 bases each). Germline V lookup: CDR1 SNHLY, CDR2 FYNNEI. This CDR3 has 15 residues. V lost 0 bases and J 7 bases, leaving 14 bases between the germline ends. CDR3 nucleotides: TGTGCCAGCAGTGAAGCGTCACGGGGGACAAATACGCAGTATTTT. Translation: CASSEASRGTNTQYF.

The chain carries TRBV9 and TRBJ1-2; D possibly corresponds to TRBD1 (5 bases). Germline V gene data show CDR1 as SGDLS and CDR2 as YYNGEE. The V end was cut by 4 bases, the J end by 1 base, with 14 bases between. This CDR3 spans 15 amino acids. CDR3 sequence: CASSIRDRGNYGYTF. DNA for the CDR3: TGTGCCAGCAGCATCCGGGACCGGGGTAACTATGGCTACACCTTC.

There are a few counts of this clonotype. The CDR3 protein is CSASLQGSDYGYTF. DNA for the CDR3: TGCAGTGCTAGCTTGCAGGGGAGTGACTATGGCTACACCTTC. V and J are TRBV20-1 and TRBJ1-2, with TRBD1 as a possible D gene (6 bases). Trimming stripped 3 bases from V and 3 bases from J, with 14 bases between. The CDR3 runs 14 residues. Germline-derived CDR1 and CDR2 are DFQATT and SNEGSKA (reference sequence).

The chain links TRBV6-5 to TRBJ2-5; 11 nucleotides match TRBD1. CDR1 is MNHEY, CDR2 SVGAGI, per germline. This CDR3 contains 16 residues. V shed 5 bases, J shed 7 bases, and the junction held 12 bases outside the gene matches. The CDR3 DNA is TGTGCCAGCAGTACGTCCAGGACAGGGGGCAGGGGGACCCAGTACTTC. Translation gives CASSTSRTGGRGTQYF.